The clone carrying this T cell receptor (beta chain) was seen only a few times. The data derive from a study of blood T cells in healthy people across ages. The V and J ends lost 6 bases and 4 bases, in that order; junction bases with no gene match: 14. This CDR3 region has 16 residues. Germline V gives CDR1 SGHVS, CDR2 FQNEAQ. The authors ran a second PCR of about 7 to 11 cycles using a sample-barcoded 5' primer and a J-beta primer mix. In TCRdb, the 5' RACE reads were re-called with MiXCR into one record per CDR3 protein. The table lists roughly 1,800,000 distinct CDR3 sequences, 49% of them singletons.

The sequenced material came from blood. V usage is TRBV7-8 and J usage is TRBJ2-7, with 8 bases matching TRBD2. The origin of this receptor is a woman aged 40 to 50 in good health. The CDR3 DNA follows: TGTGCCAGCAGTCTAAGGCGGGGGGACGTACCATACGAGCAGTACTTC. As protein: CASSLRRGDVPYEQYF.